A selection of T cell receptor beta chains follows, all from one sample in a study of T-cell memory formation after mild COVID-19. Each CDR3 protein is one row after TCRdb ran MiXCR on the 5' RACE reads. Of around 300,000 distinct CDR3 sequences listed, approximately 8.4% are singletons. Sequencing input: PBMCs or a T cell subset sorted from them (not recorded which). These TCRs come from a man younger than 30 who had mild COVID-19 (a few samples of this study predate the infection). Cell type and time point are not known. Both conserved end residues are part of each CDR3. Fields, in order: J gene, clone size, V gene, D gene, CDR3 length, CDR3 DNA, CDR3 protein. D genes are given only for firm matches. Part of the rows lack a size; the others show once, few, many or a class for expanded clones.

j_call: TRBJ2-3
clone_size: .
v_call: TRBV5-1
d_call: .
cdr3_length: 15
cdr3_nt: TGCGCCAGCATGGATCTGGGGGCCGGCCCAGATACGCAGTATTTT
cdr3_aa: CASMDLGAGPDTQYF

j_call: TRBJ2-7
clone_size: .
v_call: TRBV6-5
d_call: .
cdr3_length: 14
cdr3_nt: TGTGCCAGCAGCCCTGCCCGGCCATACTACGAGCAGTACTTC
cdr3_aa: CASSPARPYYEQYF

j_call: TRBJ1-5
clone_size: few
v_call: TRBV4-2
d_call: .
cdr3_length: 15
cdr3_nt: TGTGCCAGCAGCCAAGATCGGGGGCCCAATCAGCCCCAGCATTTT
cdr3_aa: CASSQDRGPNQPQHF

j_call: TRBJ1-1
clone_size: few
v_call: TRBV4-1
d_call: .
cdr3_length: 16
cdr3_nt: TGCGCCAGCAGCGCGGGGCCGGGAGGTGGAAACACTGAAGCTTTCTTT
cdr3_aa: CASSAGPGGGNTEAFF

j_call: TRBJ2-5
clone_size: few
v_call: TRBV7-9
d_call: TRBD1
cdr3_length: 14
cdr3_nt: TGTGCCAGCAGCTACGACAGGGTTTGGGAGACCCAGTACTTC
cdr3_aa: CASSYDRVWETQYF

j_call: TRBJ2-1
clone_size: .
v_call: TRBV6-5
d_call: .
cdr3_length: 13
cdr3_nt: TGTGCCAGCACCTCCCCGGGGAGAGGTGAGCAGTTCTTC
cdr3_aa: CASTSPGRGEQFF

j_call: TRBJ2-7
clone_size: few
v_call: TRBV4-3
d_call: TRBD1
cdr3_length: 15
cdr3_nt: TGCGCCAGCAGCCAAGAGGGACAGGGTTTTTACGAGCAGTACTTC
cdr3_aa: CASSQEGQGFYEQYF

j_call: TRBJ2-2
clone_size: few
v_call: TRBV7-6
d_call: TRBD1
cdr3_length: 17
cdr3_nt: TGTGCCAGCACCCTCACCCCGGACAGGGGGGTGGACGGGGAGCTGTTTTTT
cdr3_aa: CASTLTPDRGVDGELFF

j_call: TRBJ1-6
clone_size: few
v_call: TRBV20-1
d_call: .
cdr3_length: 15
cdr3_nt: TGCAGTGCTAGAGATCGCCCGGACAGAAATTCACCCCTCCACTTT
cdr3_aa: CSARDRPDRNSPLHF

j_call: TRBJ2-5
clone_size: .
v_call: TRBV28
d_call: .
cdr3_length: 18
cdr3_nt: TGTGCCAGCAGTTTATTCCTCCAACGACTCAAGGGGGAAGAGACCCAGTACTTC
cdr3_aa: CASSLFLQRLKGEETQYF

j_call: TRBJ2-1
clone_size: .
v_call: TRBV20-1
d_call: TRBD2
cdr3_length: 13
cdr3_nt: TGCAGTGCTAGGACTAGCGGGGGGTTTGAGCAGTTCTTC
cdr3_aa: CSARTSGGFEQFF

j_call: TRBJ1-6
clone_size: few
v_call: TRBV27
d_call: .
cdr3_length: 16
cdr3_nt: TGTGCCAGCAGTTTAACGAGGAGCTCCTATAATTCACCCCTCCACTTT
cdr3_aa: CASSLTRSSYNSPLHF

j_call: TRBJ2-7
clone_size: few
v_call: TRBV4-1
d_call: TRBD1
cdr3_length: 14
cdr3_nt: TGCGCCAGCAGCCCTGGGACAGGGGTCTACGAGCAGTACTTC
cdr3_aa: CASSPGTGVYEQYF

j_call: TRBJ2-1
clone_size: few
v_call: TRBV5-5
d_call: TRBD2
cdr3_length: 16
cdr3_nt: TGTGCCAGCAGCGAAATGGCGGGGGGCCCCTACAATGAGCAGTTCTTC
cdr3_aa: CASSEMAGGPYNEQFF

j_call: TRBJ1-2
clone_size: many
v_call: TRBV4-1
d_call: TRBD1
cdr3_length: 14
cdr3_nt: TGCGCCAGCAGCCAGCAGGGGGATTACTATGGCTACACCTTC
cdr3_aa: CASSQQGDYYGYTF

j_call: TRBJ1-1
clone_size: few
v_call: TRBV15
d_call: .
cdr3_length: 15
cdr3_nt: TGTGCCACCAGCAGAAAGGACAGCAATAAACCAGAAGCTTTCTTT
cdr3_aa: CATSRKDSNKPEAFF

j_call: TRBJ2-5
clone_size: few
v_call: TRBV7-6
d_call: TRBD2
cdr3_length: 14
cdr3_nt: TGTGCCAGCAGCGCTCTAGCGGTCCAAGAGACCCAGTACTTC
cdr3_aa: CASSALAVQETQYF

j_call: TRBJ2-5
clone_size: .
v_call: TRBV25-1
d_call: TRBD2
cdr3_length: 16
cdr3_nt: TGTGCCAGCAGTGAGGCTCGGCGGGGGGGCCGGGAGACCCAGTACTTC
cdr3_aa: CASSEARRGGRETQYF

j_call: TRBJ2-1
clone_size: .
v_call: TRBV20-1
d_call: TRBD2
cdr3_length: 14
cdr3_nt: TGCAGTCCTCACGCTAGCGGGGGGGCGTATGAGCAGTTCTTC
cdr3_aa: CSPHASGGAYEQFF

j_call: TRBJ2-2
clone_size: few
v_call: TRBV20-1
d_call: .
cdr3_length: 14
cdr3_nt: TGCAGTGCCCCGGTCCGGGGCGGGACCGGGGAGCTGTTTTTT
cdr3_aa: CSAPVRGGTGELFF

j_call: TRBJ2-5
clone_size: few
v_call: TRBV29-1
d_call: .
cdr3_length: 12
cdr3_nt: TGCAGCGTTGCAGGGGTCCAAGAGACCCAGTACTTC
cdr3_aa: CSVAGVQETQYF

j_call: TRBJ1-4
clone_size: few
v_call: TRBV27
d_call: .
cdr3_length: 15
cdr3_nt: TGTGCCAGCCGCCTCAGGCAGGGGTCCCCCATGGGACTGTTTTTT
cdr3_aa: CASRLRQGSPMGLFF

j_call: TRBJ1-4
clone_size: many
v_call: TRBV5-1
d_call: .
cdr3_length: 12
cdr3_nt: TGCGCCAGCAGCTTGGAGAATGAAAAACTGTTTTTT
cdr3_aa: CASSLENEKLFF

j_call: TRBJ1-3
clone_size: few
v_call: TRBV18
d_call: TRBD1
cdr3_length: 15
cdr3_nt: TGTGCCAGCTCACCGACGACAGGGTTGGAAAACACCATATATTTT
cdr3_aa: CASSPTTGLENTIYF

j_call: TRBJ2-3
clone_size: .
v_call: TRBV29-1
d_call: .
cdr3_length: 13
cdr3_nt: TGCAGCGTTGGCGAACCTCCCGGGGATACGCAGTATTTT
cdr3_aa: CSVGEPPGDTQYF

j_call: TRBJ2-5
clone_size: few
v_call: TRBV4-3
d_call: .
cdr3_length: 13
cdr3_nt: TGCGCCAGCAGTACCTCTCTGGGGGAGACCCAGTACTTC
cdr3_aa: CASSTSLGETQYF

j_call: TRBJ1-1
clone_size: few
v_call: TRBV30
d_call: TRBD1
cdr3_length: 14
cdr3_nt: TGTGCCTGGAGAGGGGGCGCGTGGGACACTGAAGCTTTCTTT
cdr3_aa: CAWRGGAWDTEAFF

j_call: TRBJ2-1
clone_size: few
v_call: TRBV5-1
d_call: TRBD2
cdr3_length: 21
cdr3_nt: TGCGCCAGCAGCTTGGCTCGTGGGTCATGGGGCGGGGGGCCAGACTACAATGAGCAGTTCTTC
cdr3_aa: CASSLARGSWGGGPDYNEQFF

j_call: TRBJ1-2
clone_size: .
v_call: TRBV5-4
d_call: TRBD1
cdr3_length: 14
cdr3_nt: TGTGCCAGCAGCTTGGCCGACAGGGACGGGGGCTACACCTTC
cdr3_aa: CASSLADRDGGYTF

j_call: TRBJ2-1
clone_size: few
v_call: TRBV12-3/TRBV12-4
d_call: .
cdr3_length: 14
cdr3_nt: TGTGCCAGCAGTGTAGCTGGGGGACGCTATGAGCAGTTCTTC
cdr3_aa: CASSVAGGRYEQFF

j_call: TRBJ2-2
clone_size: few
v_call: TRBV10-3
d_call: TRBD1
cdr3_length: 15
cdr3_nt: TGTGCCAGCAGCACGACTAAGACAGGGGCCGGGGAGCTGTTTTTT
cdr3_aa: CASSTTKTGAGELFF

j_call: TRBJ2-5
clone_size: .
v_call: TRBV5-4
d_call: .
cdr3_length: 14
cdr3_nt: TGTGCCAGCAGCACCCAAGGGAGTGTTGAGACCCAGTACTTC
cdr3_aa: CASSTQGSVETQYF

j_call: TRBJ1-2
clone_size: .
v_call: TRBV11-2
d_call: TRBD1
cdr3_length: 17
cdr3_nt: TGTGCCAGCAGCGTTACGGGGGGGACAGGGGGCGACTATGGCTACACCTTC
cdr3_aa: CASSVTGGTGGDYGYTF

j_call: TRBJ2-3
clone_size: .
v_call: TRBV5-4
d_call: TRBD2
cdr3_length: 15
cdr3_nt: TGTGCCAGCAAGCCCCGGCCAGCGGGGGCCGATACGCAGTATTTT
cdr3_aa: CASKPRPAGADTQYF

j_call: TRBJ1-2
clone_size: few
v_call: TRBV20-1
d_call: .
cdr3_length: 13
cdr3_nt: TGCAGTGCTACACCACAGGCGTACGGCGGCTACACCTTC
cdr3_aa: CSATPQAYGGYTF

j_call: TRBJ2-2
clone_size: .
v_call: TRBV12-3/TRBV12-4
d_call: TRBD1
cdr3_length: 14
cdr3_nt: TGTGCCAGCAGTAGGACAGGGGAGGGCGGGGAGCTGTTTTTT
cdr3_aa: CASSRTGEGGELFF

j_call: TRBJ1-3
clone_size: many
v_call: TRBV29-1
d_call: .
cdr3_length: 12
cdr3_nt: TGCAGCGTGATGTCTACTGGAAACACCATATATTTT
cdr3_aa: CSVMSTGNTIYF

j_call: TRBJ1-3
clone_size: few
v_call: TRBV19
d_call: .
cdr3_length: 14
cdr3_nt: TGTGCCAGCCTGTTATATCACTCTGGAAACACCATATATTTT
cdr3_aa: CASLLYHSGNTIYF

j_call: TRBJ2-1
clone_size: .
v_call: TRBV21-1
d_call: .
cdr3_length: 16
cdr3_nt: TGTGCCAGCGCGGAGGGCGGGGGGAGCTCCTACAATGAGCAGTTCTTC
cdr3_aa: CASAEGGGSSYNEQFF

j_call: TRBJ1-1
clone_size: .
v_call: TRBV6-6
d_call: TRBD1
cdr3_length: 16
cdr3_nt: TGTGCCAGCAGCCTCGACAGGGGGCCATCCCCCCTCAAAGCTTTCTTT
cdr3_aa: CASSLDRGPSPLKAFF

j_call: TRBJ1-2
clone_size: few
v_call: TRBV10-3
d_call: .
cdr3_length: 12
cdr3_nt: TGTGCCATCAGTGCTCCGGTCTATGGCTACACCTTC
cdr3_aa: CAISAPVYGYTF

j_call: TRBJ2-1
clone_size: few
v_call: TRBV7-8
d_call: TRBD1
cdr3_length: 15
cdr3_nt: TGTGCCAGCACCCATAAGGGGACAGGTAACAATGAGCAGTTCTTC
cdr3_aa: CASTHKGTGNNEQFF

j_call: TRBJ1-2
clone_size: .
v_call: TRBV10-2
d_call: .
cdr3_length: 14
cdr3_nt: TGCGCCAGCAGTGAGTCCTACCAGAGTTATGGCTACACCTTC
cdr3_aa: CASSESYQSYGYTF

j_call: TRBJ2-5
clone_size: few
v_call: TRBV12-3/TRBV12-4
d_call: .
cdr3_length: 13
cdr3_nt: TGTGCCAGCAGCAATCTTTTAGGAGGGAACCAGTACTTC
cdr3_aa: CASSNLLGGNQYF

j_call: TRBJ2-1
clone_size: few
v_call: TRBV7-3
d_call: TRBD2
cdr3_length: 15
cdr3_nt: TGTGCCAGCAGCATGACTAGCGGGGGGTACAATGAGCAGTTCTTC
cdr3_aa: CASSMTSGGYNEQFF

j_call: TRBJ2-3
clone_size: many
v_call: TRBV20-1
d_call: .
cdr3_length: 17
cdr3_nt: TGCAGTGCTAGACGACCAGGGGACGGGCTGTGGGCAGATACGCAGTATTTT
cdr3_aa: CSARRPGDGLWADTQYF

j_call: TRBJ1-6
clone_size: many
v_call: TRBV7-6
d_call: TRBD1
cdr3_length: 16
cdr3_nt: TGTGCCAGCAGCTTGACAGGGGGCGCGTATAATTCACCCCTCCACTTT
cdr3_aa: CASSLTGGAYNSPLHF

j_call: TRBJ1-2
clone_size: many
v_call: TRBV7-8
d_call: .
cdr3_length: 15
cdr3_nt: TGTGCCAGCAGCCTCCGGGCCAGCCCCGTCTATGGCTACACCTTC
cdr3_aa: CASSLRASPVYGYTF

j_call: TRBJ2-2
clone_size: few
v_call: TRBV5-1
d_call: .
cdr3_length: 16
cdr3_nt: TGCGCCAGCAGCTTGGTGTCGCACATCAACACCGGGGAGCTGTTTTTT
cdr3_aa: CASSLVSHINTGELFF

j_call: TRBJ1-2
clone_size: few
v_call: TRBV7-9
d_call: TRBD1
cdr3_length: 12
cdr3_nt: TGTGCCAGCAGCTTGGACAGGGTTGGCTACACCTTC
cdr3_aa: CASSLDRVGYTF

j_call: TRBJ2-7
clone_size: few
v_call: TRBV12-3/TRBV12-4
d_call: .
cdr3_length: 14
cdr3_nt: TGTGCCAGCAGTCCCCGACGGGGATCCTACGAGCAGTACTTC
cdr3_aa: CASSPRRGSYEQYF

j_call: TRBJ1-5
clone_size: few
v_call: TRBV30
d_call: .
cdr3_length: 16
cdr3_nt: TGTGCCTGGTCAGGGGAACAACGAAATCCTTATCAGCCCCAGCATTTT
cdr3_aa: CAWSGEQRNPYQPQHF

j_call: TRBJ1-2
clone_size: few
v_call: TRBV18
d_call: TRBD1
cdr3_length: 13
cdr3_nt: TGTGCCAGCTCACGGTCGACAGGGGGAGGCTACACCTTC
cdr3_aa: CASSRSTGGGYTF

j_call: TRBJ2-2
clone_size: .
v_call: TRBV4-3
d_call: TRBD2
cdr3_length: 16
cdr3_nt: TGCGCCAGCAGCCAAGATCCCGGACTAGAGGCCGGGGAGCTGTTTTTT
cdr3_aa: CASSQDPGLEAGELFF

j_call: TRBJ2-1
clone_size: .
v_call: TRBV20-1
d_call: TRBD1
cdr3_length: 15
cdr3_nt: TGCAGTGCTAGAGGGGACAGGGTCTCCTACAATGAGCAGTTCTTC
cdr3_aa: CSARGDRVSYNEQFF

j_call: TRBJ1-2
clone_size: few
v_call: TRBV18
d_call: TRBD1
cdr3_length: 14
cdr3_nt: TGTGCCAGCTCACGTGGACAGGGGGCTGAAGGCTACACCTTC
cdr3_aa: CASSRGQGAEGYTF

j_call: TRBJ2-7
clone_size: many
v_call: TRBV7-2
d_call: .
cdr3_length: 15
cdr3_nt: TGTGCCAGCAGCCCCCAGGCGGGGCCGACCTACGAGCAGTACTTC
cdr3_aa: CASSPQAGPTYEQYF

j_call: TRBJ2-5
clone_size: few
v_call: TRBV15
d_call: .
cdr3_length: 12
cdr3_nt: TGTGCCACCAGCAGAGTAGAAGAGACCCAGTACTTC
cdr3_aa: CATSRVEETQYF

j_call: TRBJ1-4
clone_size: many
v_call: TRBV25-1
d_call: .
cdr3_length: 14
cdr3_nt: TGTGCCAGCAGTGAATCAAAGGGAGGGGAAAAACTGTTTTTT
cdr3_aa: CASSESKGGEKLFF